This TCR beta chain was identified during a study of cytomegalovirus exposure and HLA in healthy donors. Broader study findings: Later analysis associated a missense DCLRE1C variant with TCR beta V- and J-gene trimming. In an earlier analysis, productive rearrangement rates for most beta V segments clustered near 87% or 30%. Altogether, 160 or so TCR beta chains were recorded as cytomegalovirus-associated.

Notes on this clone: What it binds is unknown.

Researchers ran the PCR with 60 Vbeta and 13 Jbeta primers. Profiled with immunoSEQ multiplex PCR; TCRdb holds only in-frame clones, not every one. The sample records 150,000 to 200,000 clones, around 76% being singletons. Germline V gives CDR1 GTSNPN, CDR2 SVGIG (reference sequence). The CDR3 has 13 residues. V lost 4 bases, J lost 6 bases, and 7 bases stayed unmatched. The chain combines TRBV30 with TRBJ1-2, with TRBD1 identical over 8 bases. The source is a female donor in good health and CMV-seronegative. The source material was PBMCs. The CDR3 nucleotides read TGTGCCTGGACTCGACAGGGGCCGAATGGCTACACCTTC. Protein: CAWTRQGPNGYTF. Together with reference TRBV30 and TRBJ1-2, the CDR3 gives the full variable domain: SQTIHQWPATLVQPVGSPLSLECTVEGTSNPNLYWYRQAAGRGLQLLFYSVGIGQISSEVPQNLSASRPQDRQFILSSKKLLLSDSGFYLCAWTRQGPNGYTFGSGTRLTVV.